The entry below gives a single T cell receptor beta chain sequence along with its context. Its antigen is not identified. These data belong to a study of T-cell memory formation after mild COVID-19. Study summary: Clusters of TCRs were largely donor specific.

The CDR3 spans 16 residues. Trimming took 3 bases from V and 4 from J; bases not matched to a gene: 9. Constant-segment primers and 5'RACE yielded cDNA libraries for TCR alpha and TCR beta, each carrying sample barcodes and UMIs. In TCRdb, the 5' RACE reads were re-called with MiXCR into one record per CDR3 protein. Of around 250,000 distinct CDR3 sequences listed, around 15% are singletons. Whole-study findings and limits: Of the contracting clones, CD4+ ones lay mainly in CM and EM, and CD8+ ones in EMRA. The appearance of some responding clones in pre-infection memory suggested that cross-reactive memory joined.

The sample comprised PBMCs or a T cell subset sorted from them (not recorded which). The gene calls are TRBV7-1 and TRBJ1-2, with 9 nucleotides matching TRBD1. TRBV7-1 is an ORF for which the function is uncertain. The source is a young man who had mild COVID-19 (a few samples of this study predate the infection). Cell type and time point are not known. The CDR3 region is CASSSFGGGQGYGYTF. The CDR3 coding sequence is TGTGCCAGCAGCTCCTTCGGTGGGGGACAGGGCTATGGCTACACCTTC.